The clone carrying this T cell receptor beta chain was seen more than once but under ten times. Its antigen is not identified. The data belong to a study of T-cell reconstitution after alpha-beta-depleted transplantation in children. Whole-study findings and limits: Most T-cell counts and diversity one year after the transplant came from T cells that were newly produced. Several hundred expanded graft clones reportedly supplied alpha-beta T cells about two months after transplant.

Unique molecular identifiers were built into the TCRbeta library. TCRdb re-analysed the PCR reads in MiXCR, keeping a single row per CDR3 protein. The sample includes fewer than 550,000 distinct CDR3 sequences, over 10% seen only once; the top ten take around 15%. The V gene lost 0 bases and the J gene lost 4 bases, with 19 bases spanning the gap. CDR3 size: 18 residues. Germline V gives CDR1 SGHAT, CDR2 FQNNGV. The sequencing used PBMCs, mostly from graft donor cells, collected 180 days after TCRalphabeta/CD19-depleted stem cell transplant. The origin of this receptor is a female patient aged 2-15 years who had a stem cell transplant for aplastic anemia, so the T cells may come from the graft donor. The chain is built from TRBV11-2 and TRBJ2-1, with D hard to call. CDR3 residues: CASSLDLCGAALYNEQFF. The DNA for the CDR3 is TGTGCCAGCAGCTTAGATCTTTGCGGCGCGGCCCTATACAATGAGCAGTTCTTC.